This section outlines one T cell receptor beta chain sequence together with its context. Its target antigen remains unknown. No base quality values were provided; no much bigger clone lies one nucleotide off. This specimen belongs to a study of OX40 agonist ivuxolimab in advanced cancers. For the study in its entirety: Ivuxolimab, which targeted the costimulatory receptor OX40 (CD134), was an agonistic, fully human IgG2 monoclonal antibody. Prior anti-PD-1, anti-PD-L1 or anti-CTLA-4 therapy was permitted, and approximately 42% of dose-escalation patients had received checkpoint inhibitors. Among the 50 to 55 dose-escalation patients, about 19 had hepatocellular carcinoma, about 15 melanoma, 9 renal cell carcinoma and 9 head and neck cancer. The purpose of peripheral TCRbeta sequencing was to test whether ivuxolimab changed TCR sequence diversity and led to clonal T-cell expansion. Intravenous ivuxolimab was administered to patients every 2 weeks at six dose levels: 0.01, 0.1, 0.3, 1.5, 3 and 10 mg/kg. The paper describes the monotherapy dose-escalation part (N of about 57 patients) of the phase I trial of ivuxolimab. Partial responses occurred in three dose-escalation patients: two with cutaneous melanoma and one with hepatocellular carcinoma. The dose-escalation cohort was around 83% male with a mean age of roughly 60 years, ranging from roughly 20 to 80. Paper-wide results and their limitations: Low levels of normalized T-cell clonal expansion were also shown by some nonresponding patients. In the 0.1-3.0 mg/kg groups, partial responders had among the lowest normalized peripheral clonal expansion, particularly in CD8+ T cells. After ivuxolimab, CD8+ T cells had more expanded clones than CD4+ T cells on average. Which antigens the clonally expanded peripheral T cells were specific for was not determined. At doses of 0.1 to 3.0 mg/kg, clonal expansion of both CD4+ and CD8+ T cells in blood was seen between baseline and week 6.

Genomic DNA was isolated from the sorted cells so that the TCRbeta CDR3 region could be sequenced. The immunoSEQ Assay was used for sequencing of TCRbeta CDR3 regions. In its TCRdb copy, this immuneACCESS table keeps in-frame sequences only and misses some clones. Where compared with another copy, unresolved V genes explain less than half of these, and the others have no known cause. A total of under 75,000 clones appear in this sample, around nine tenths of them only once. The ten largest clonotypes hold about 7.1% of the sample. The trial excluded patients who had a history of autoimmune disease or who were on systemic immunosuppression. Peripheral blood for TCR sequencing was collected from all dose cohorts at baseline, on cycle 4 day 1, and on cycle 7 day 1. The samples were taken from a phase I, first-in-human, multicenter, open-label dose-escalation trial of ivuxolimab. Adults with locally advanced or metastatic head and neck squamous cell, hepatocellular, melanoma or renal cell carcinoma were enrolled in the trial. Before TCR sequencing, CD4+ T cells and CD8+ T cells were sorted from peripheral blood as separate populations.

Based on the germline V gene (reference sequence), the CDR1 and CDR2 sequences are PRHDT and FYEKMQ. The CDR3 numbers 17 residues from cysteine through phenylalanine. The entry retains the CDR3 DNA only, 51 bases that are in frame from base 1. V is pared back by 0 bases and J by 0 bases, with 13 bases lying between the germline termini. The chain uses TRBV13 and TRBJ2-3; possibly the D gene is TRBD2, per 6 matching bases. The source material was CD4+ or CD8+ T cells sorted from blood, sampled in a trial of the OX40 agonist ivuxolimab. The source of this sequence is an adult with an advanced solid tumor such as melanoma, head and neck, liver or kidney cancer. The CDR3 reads CASSLGTLGTSTDTQYF. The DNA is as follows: TGTGCCAGCAGCTTAGGCACCTTAGGGACTAGCACAGATACGCAGTATTTT.